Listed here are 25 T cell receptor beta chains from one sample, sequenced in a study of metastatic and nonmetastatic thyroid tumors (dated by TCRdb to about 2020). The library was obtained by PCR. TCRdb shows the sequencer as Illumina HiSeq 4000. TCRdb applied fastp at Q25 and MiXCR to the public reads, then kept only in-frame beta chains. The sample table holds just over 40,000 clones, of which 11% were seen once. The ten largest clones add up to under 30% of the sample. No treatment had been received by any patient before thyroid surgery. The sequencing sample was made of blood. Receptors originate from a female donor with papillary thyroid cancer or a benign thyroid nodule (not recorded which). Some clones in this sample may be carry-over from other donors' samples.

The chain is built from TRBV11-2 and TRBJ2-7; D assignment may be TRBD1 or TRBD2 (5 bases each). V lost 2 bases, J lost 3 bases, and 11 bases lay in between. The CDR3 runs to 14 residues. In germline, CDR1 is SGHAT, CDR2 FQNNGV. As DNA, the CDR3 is TGTGCCAGCAGCTTATCCGAGGGGAACTACGAGCAGTACTTC. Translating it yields CASSLSEGNYEQYF.

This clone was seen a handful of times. DNA for the CDR3: TGCGCCAGCAGCTTGGGCACAGGGTTTGGAGTCTACGAGCAGTACTTC. This gives the protein CASSLGTGFGVYEQYF. V and J are TRBV5-1 and TRBJ2-7; possibly TRBD1 for D (6 bases). The V gene lost 0 bases and the J gene lost 3 bases, with 16 bases spanning the gap. Germline V lookup: CDR1 SGHRS, CDR2 YFSETQ. CDR3 size: 16 residues.

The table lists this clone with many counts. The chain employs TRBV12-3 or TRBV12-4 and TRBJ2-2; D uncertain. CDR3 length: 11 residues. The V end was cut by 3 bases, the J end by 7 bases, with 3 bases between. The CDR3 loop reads CASSFVGELFF. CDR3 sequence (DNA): TGTGCCAGCAGTTTCGTCGGGGAGCTGTTTTTT.

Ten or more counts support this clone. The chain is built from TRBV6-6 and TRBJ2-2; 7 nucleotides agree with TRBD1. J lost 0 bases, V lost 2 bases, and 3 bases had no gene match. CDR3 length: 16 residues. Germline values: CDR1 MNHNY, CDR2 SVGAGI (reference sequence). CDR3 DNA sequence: TGTGCCAGCAGTTACACCGGGACAGCGAACACCGGGGAGCTGTTTTTT. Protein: CASSYTGTANTGELFF.

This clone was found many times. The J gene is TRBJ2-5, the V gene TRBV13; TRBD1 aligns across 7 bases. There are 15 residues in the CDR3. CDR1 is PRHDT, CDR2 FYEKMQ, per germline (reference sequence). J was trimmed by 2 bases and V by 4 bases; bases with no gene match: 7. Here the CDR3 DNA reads TGTGCCAGCAGCTCCCTGACAGGGACACAAGAGACCCAGTACTTC. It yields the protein CASSSLTGTQETQYF.

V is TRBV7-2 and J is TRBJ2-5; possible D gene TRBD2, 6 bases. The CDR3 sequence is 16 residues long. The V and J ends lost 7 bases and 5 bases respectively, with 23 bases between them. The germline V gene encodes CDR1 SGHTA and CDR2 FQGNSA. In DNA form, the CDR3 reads TGTGCCAGCACCCGGCATAGCGGACCCTCACGGGAGACCCAGTACTTC. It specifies CASTRHSGPSRETQYF.

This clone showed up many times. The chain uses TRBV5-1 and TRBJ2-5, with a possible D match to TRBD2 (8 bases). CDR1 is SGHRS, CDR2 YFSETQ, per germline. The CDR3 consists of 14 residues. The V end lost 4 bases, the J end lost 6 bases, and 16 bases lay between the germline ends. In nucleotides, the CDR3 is TGCGCCAGCAGCGGGGACAGCGGGGGAAAGACCCAGTACTTC. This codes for CASSGDSGGKTQYF. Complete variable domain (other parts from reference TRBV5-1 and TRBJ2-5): KAGVTQTPRYLIKTRGQQVTLSCSPISGHRSVSWYQQTPGQGLQFLFEYFSETQRNKGNFPGRFSGRQFSNSRSEMNVSTLELGDSALYLCASSGDSGGKTQYFGPGTRLLVL.

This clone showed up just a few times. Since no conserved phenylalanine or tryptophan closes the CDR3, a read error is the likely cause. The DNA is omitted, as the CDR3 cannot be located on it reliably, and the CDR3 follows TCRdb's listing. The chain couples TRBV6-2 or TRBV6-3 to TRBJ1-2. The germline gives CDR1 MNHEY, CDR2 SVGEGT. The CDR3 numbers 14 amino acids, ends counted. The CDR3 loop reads CASSFLQTIYGYTL.

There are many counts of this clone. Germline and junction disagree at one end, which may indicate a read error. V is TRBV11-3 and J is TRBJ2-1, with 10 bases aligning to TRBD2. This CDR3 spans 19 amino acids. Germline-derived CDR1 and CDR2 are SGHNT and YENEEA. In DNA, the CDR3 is TGTGCCAGCGGCTTAGGACTAGCGGACAAAAAAGTGGCCTACAATGAGCAGTTCTTC. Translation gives CASGLGLADKKVAYNEQFF.

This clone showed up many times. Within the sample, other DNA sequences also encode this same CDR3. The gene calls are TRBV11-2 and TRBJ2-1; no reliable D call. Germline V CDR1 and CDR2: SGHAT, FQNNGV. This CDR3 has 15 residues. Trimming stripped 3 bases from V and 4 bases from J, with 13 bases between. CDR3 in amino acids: CASSFPSTGYNEQFF. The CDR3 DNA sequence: TGTGCCAGCAGCTTCCCTAGTACCGGATACAATGAGCAGTTCTTC.

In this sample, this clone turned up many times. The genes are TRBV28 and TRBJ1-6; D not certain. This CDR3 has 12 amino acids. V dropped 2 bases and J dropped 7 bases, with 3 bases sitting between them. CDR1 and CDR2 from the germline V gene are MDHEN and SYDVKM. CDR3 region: CASSLKNSPLHF. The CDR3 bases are TGTGCCAGCAGTTTAAAAAATTCACCCCTCCACTTT.

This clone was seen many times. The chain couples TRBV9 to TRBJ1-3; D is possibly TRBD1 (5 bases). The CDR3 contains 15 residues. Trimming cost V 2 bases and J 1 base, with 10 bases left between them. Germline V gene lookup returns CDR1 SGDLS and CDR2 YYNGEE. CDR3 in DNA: TGTGCCAGCAGCGTCCAGGGTGTGTCTGGAAACACCATATATTTT. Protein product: CASSVQGVSGNTIYF.

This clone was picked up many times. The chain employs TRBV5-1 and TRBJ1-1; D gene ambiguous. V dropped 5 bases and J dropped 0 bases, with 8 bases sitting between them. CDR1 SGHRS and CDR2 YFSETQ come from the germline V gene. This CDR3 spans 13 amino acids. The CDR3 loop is CASSNQMNTEAFF. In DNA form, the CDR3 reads TGCGCCAGCAGTAACCAGATGAACACTGAAGCTTTCTTT.

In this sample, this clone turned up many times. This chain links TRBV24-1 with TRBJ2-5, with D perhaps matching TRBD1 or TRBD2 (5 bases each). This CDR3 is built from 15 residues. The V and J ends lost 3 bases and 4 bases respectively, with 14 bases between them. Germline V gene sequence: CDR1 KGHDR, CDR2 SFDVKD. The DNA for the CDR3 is TGTGCCACCAGTGATGGGGGACCCGGACTAGAGACCCAGTACTTC. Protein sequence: CATSDGGPGLETQYF.

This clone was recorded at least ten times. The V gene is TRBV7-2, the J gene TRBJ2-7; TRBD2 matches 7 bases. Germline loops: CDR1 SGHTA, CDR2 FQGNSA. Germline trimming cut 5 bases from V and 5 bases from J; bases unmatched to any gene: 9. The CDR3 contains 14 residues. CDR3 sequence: CASSPKREKDEQYF. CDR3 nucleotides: TGTGCCAGCAGCCCCAAGCGGGAAAAGGACGAGCAGTACTTC.

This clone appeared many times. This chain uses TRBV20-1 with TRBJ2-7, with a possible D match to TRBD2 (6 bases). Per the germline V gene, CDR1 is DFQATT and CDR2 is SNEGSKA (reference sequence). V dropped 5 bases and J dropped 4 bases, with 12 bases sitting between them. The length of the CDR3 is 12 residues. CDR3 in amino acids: CSAEGLLYEQYF. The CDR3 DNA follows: TGCAGTGCTGAGGGACTCCTTTACGAGCAGTACTTC.

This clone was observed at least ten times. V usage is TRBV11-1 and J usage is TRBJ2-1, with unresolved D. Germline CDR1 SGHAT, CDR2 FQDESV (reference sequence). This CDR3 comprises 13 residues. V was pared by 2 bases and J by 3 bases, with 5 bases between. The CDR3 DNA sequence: TGTGCCAGCAGCTTAAACTTCTACAATGAGCAGTTCTTC. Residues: CASSLNFYNEQFF. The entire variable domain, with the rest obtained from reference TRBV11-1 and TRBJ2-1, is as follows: EAEVAQSPRYKITEKSQAVAFWCDPISGHATLYWYRQILGQGPELLVQFQDESVVDDSQLPKDRFSAERLKGVDSTLKIQPAELGDSAMYLCASSLNFYNEQFFGPGTRLTVL.

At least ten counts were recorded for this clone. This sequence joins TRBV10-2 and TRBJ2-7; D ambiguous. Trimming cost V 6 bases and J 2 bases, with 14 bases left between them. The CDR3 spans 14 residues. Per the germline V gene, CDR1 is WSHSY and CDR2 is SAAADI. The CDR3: CASSDFHPPYEQYF. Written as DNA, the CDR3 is TGCGCCAGCAGCGACTTCCATCCCCCCTACGAGCAGTACTTC.

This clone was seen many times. The CDR3 region has the DNA TGCAGTGCTAGAAGTGGCAGGGAAAATTCACCCCTCCACTTT. This encodes CSARSGRENSPLHF. This chain links TRBV20-1 with TRBJ1-6; possibly TRBD1 for D (5 bases). The CDR3 spans 14 residues. Looked up from germline, CDR1 is DFQATT and CDR2 is SNEGSKA (reference sequence). Trimming pared 2 bases from V and 7 bases from J, leaving 12 bases between.

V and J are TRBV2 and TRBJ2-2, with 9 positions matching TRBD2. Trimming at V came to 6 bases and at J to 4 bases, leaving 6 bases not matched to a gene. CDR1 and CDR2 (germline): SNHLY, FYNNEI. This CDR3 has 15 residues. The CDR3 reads CASRGTSQGTGELFF. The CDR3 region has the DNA TGTGCCAGCAGGGGGACTAGCCAAGGCACCGGGGAGCTGTTTTTT.

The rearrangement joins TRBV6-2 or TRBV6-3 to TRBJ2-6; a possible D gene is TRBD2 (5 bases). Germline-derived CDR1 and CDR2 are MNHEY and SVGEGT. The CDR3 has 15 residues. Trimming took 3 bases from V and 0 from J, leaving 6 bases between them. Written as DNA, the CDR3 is TGTGCCAGCAGTTATGGGAGCTCTGGGGCCAACGTCCTGACTTTC. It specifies CASSYGSSGANVLTF.

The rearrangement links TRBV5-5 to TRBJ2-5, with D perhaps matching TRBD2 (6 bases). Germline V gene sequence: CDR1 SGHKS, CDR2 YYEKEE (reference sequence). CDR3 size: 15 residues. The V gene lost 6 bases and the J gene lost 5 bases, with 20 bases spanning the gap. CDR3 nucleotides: TGTGCCAGCAACCCGAGGGCCGGGGCGGGGGAGACCCAGTACTTC. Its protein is CASNPRAGAGETQYF.

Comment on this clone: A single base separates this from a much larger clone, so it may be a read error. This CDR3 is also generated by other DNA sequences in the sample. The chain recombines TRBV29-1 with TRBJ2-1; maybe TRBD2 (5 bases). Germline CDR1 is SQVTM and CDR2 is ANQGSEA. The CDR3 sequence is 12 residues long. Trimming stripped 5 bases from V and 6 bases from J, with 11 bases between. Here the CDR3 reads CSVLRTSNEQFF. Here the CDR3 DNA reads TGCAGCGTTCTCCGTACTAGCAATGAGCAGTTCTTC.

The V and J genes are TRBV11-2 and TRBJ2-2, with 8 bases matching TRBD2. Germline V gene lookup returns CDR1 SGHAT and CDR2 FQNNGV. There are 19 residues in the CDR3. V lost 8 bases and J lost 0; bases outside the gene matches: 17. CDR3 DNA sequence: TGTGCCAGCCATCGTGGGCTAGCGGGCTCGTTCGCGAACACCGGGGAGCTGTTTTTT. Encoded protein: CASHRGLAGSFANTGELFF.

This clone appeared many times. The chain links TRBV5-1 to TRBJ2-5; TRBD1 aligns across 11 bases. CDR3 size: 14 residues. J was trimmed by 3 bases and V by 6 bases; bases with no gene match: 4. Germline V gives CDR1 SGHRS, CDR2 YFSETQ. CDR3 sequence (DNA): TGCGCCAGCAACCCGGGACAGGGGGAAGAGACCCAGTACTTC. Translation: CASNPGQGEETQYF.